The 31 T cell receptor beta chains below all came from one sample that was sequenced in a study of T cell repertoires in cytomegalovirus infection. No antigen has been identified for these receptors. TCRdb recomputed calls from the reads with MiXCR, one row per CDR3 protein. Of approximately 730,000 distinct CDR3 sequences listed, about 28% are singletons. Sequencing used cultured CD8+ T cells from PBMCs, obtained from culture after CMV antigen stimulation. The receptors come from a human donor in good health (CMV status not recorded). Some clones in this sample may be carry-over from other donors' samples.

This clonotype was found a few times. The gene calls are TRBV12-3 or TRBV12-4 and TRBJ2-2; 12 nucleotides align to TRBD2. The CDR3 consists of 18 residues. V was clipped by 3 bases and J by 0 bases; unmatched bases: 5. The DNA for the CDR3 is TGTGCCAGCAGTTTCCGGACTAGCGGGGCCGCGAACACCGGGGAGCTGTTTTTT. Amino acid sequence: CASSFRTSGAANTGELFF.

The chain combines TRBV7-1 with TRBJ1-1; D is possibly TRBD1 (6 bases). TRBV7-1 is recorded as an ORF, its role being uncertain. The V gene lost 8 bases and the J gene lost 0 bases, with 7 bases spanning the gap. There are 12 residues in the CDR3. CDR3 in DNA: TGTGCCAGCGACAGGATGAACACTGAAGCTTTCTTT. This encodes CASDRMNTEAFF.

This clonotype was seen repeatedly, ten times or more. DNA of the CDR3: TGTGCCAGCAGCGACGGACATAACAATCAGCCCCAGCATTTT. Its translation is CASSDGHNNQPQHF. The chain links TRBV7-9 to TRBJ1-5; a weak D match, TRBD1 (5 bases). The CDR3 has 14 amino acids. Germline lookup yields CDR1 SEHNR and CDR2 FQNEAQ (reference sequence). V gave up 5 bases and J gave up 3 bases, with 11 bases separating them.

This clonotype was counted only a few times. The CDR3, as DNA: TGTGCCAGCAGCTTAGATTCAGCACCCTATTTGGCCCTCCACTTT. This codes for CASSLDSAPYLALHF. J is TRBJ1-6 and V is TRBV7-6, with D hard to call. CDR1 and CDR2 from the germline V gene are SGHVS and FNYEAQ. The CDR3 consists of 15 residues. The V gene lost 1 base and the J gene lost 14 bases, with 18 bases spanning the gap.

The chain is built from TRBV28 and TRBJ2-3; no clear D gene. Germline V gives CDR1 MDHEN, CDR2 SYDVKM. This CDR3 region has 16 residues. V shed 5 bases and J shed 2 bases, with 17 bases lying between them. CDR3: CASSAPRTSVTDTQYF. The DNA of the CDR3 is TGTGCCAGCAGTGCCCCACGGACCTCTGTCACAGATACGCAGTATTTT.

V is TRBV19 and J is TRBJ2-1; D is unresolved. This CDR3 comprises 13 residues. V lost 9 bases and J lost 6, with 15 bases in between. The V gene's germline CDR1 is LNHDA and CDR2 SQIVND (reference sequence). CDR3 loop: CASLGRAFNEQFF. The CDR3 region has the DNA TGTGCCAGCCTTGGACGAGCATTCAATGAGCAGTTCTTC.

The chain has TRBV28 and TRBJ1-5; D not resolved. Deletions cut 7 bases from V and 7 bases from J, with 20 bases between. The CDR3 loop spans 15 amino acids. Germline V CDR1 and CDR2: MDHEN, SYDVKM. CDR3 coding DNA: TGTGCCAGCACCCATCCGCGACGGGTTGGGCAGCCCCAGCATTTT. Translating it yields CASTHPRRVGQPQHF.

This clonotype showed up just a few times. The chain joins TRBV12-3 or TRBV12-4 to TRBJ1-1; D is unclear. Trimming pared 6 bases from V and 3 bases from J, leaving 17 bases between. This CDR3 region has 15 residues. The CDR3 bases are TGTGCCAGCAGCCTTCTTCGGGAAAGGCACACTGAAGCTTTCTTT. Translated, it gives CASSLLRERHTEAFF.

This clonotype was counted only a few times. The chain employs TRBV6-1 and TRBJ2-7, with TRBD1 matching 9 bases. Germline CDR1 reads MNHNS; CDR2 reads SASEGT. This CDR3 has 17 amino acids. With V trimmed by 5 bases and J by 4 bases, 15 bases remained unmatched. In DNA form, the CDR3 reads TGTGCCAGCAGTCCCCCGGACAGGGGTGGGTTTCTTTACGAGCAGTACTTC. Translating it yields CASSPPDRGGFLYEQYF.

V usage is TRBV4-1 and J usage is TRBJ2-7; the D gene could be TRBD1 or TRBD2 (5 bases each). Trimming cost V 1 base and J 9 bases, with 16 bases left between them. This CDR3 comprises 14 residues. Germline CDR1 and CDR2: MGHRA and YSYEKL. The CDR3 is CASSQVGDPRGQYF. CDR3 bases: TGCGCCAGCAGCCAAGTTGGGGACCCCCGAGGGCAGTACTTC.

The V gene is TRBV6-1, the J gene TRBJ2-3; tentatively, D is TRBD1 or TRBD2 (5 bases each). Per the germline V gene, CDR1 is MNHNS and CDR2 is SASEGT. Deletions cut 2 bases from V and 5 bases from J, with 17 bases between. The CDR3 runs 16 residues. The CDR3 here is CASSEMVRGEGDTQYF. DNA of the CDR3: TGTGCCAGCAGTGAAATGGTGAGGGGCGAAGGAGATACGCAGTATTTT.

This clonotype was detected a few times. This chain uses TRBV11-2 with TRBJ2-1; either TRBD1 or TRBD2 may fit D (5 bases each). Deletions cut 4 bases from V and 0 bases from J, with 10 bases between. Germline V gene sequence: CDR1 SGHAT, CDR2 FQNNGV. The CDR3 extends over 15 amino acids. Written as DNA, the CDR3 is TGTGCCAGCAGCTGGGACGGTTACTCCTACAATGAGCAGTTCTTC. Amino acids: CASSWDGYSYNEQFF.

This clonotype was detected a few times. The gene calls are TRBV7-8 and TRBJ1-2, with TRBD1 as a possible D gene (6 bases). Germline CDR1 SGHVS, CDR2 FQNEAQ. The CDR3 runs 12 residues. The CDR3 DNA reads as TGTGCAATTCGGGTCAGGGGTCGAGGCTACACCTTC. It encodes CAIRVRGRGYTF.

This rearrangement joins TRBV5-1 to TRBJ1-2, with 10 positions matching TRBD1. CDR1 is SGHRS and CDR2 is YFSETQ in the germline V gene. The CDR3 loop spans 17 amino acids. Unmatched junction bases numbered 13, after V lost 4 bases and J lost 4 bases. The CDR3 reads CASSLEAGTGVIYGYTF. The CDR3 DNA reads TGCGCCAGCAGCCTCGAAGCCGGGACAGGGGTAATCTATGGCTACACCTTC.

This clonotype was counted between two and nine times. This chain joins TRBV6-2 or TRBV6-3 and TRBJ2-7; 10 bases are shared with TRBD1. With V trimmed by 6 bases and J by 3 bases, 11 bases remained unmatched. CDR3 size: 16 residues. Germline CDR1 and CDR2: MNHEY and SVGEGT. The CDR3 sequence: CASSRSRDRGLYEQYV. The CDR3 DNA reads as TGTGCCAGCAGCCGAAGCCGGGACAGGGGTCTCTACGAGCAGTACGTC.

In its sample, this clonotype was seen once. The CDR3 region is CASSEAPGLAGAETQYF. The DNA of the CDR3 is TGTGCCAGCAGTGAAGCTCCGGGACTAGCGGGAGCAGAGACCCAGTACTTC. The chain carries TRBV2 and TRBJ2-5; TRBD2 aligns across 14 bases. The CDR3 contains 17 residues. V lost 0 bases, J lost 4 bases, and 4 bases stayed unmatched. The germline CDR1 and CDR2 sequences are SNHLY and FYNNEI.

This chain connects TRBV4-2 to TRBJ1-1, with D unclear. The CDR3 consists of 15 residues. Trimming took off 4 bases at V and 2 bases at J, with 14 bases between the two ends. Germline V lookup: CDR1 LGHNA, CDR2 YNFKEQ. The CDR3 nucleotides read TGTGCCAGCAGCCGAGCACTCCGCGTCAACACTGAAGCTTTCTTT. It yields the protein CASSRALRVNTEAFF.

The genes are TRBV6-1 and TRBJ2-3, with D possibly called TRBD1 or TRBD2 (5 bases each). The CDR3 covers 17 residues. Trimming shortened V by 3 bases and J by 2 bases, and 18 bases separated the two germline ends. The germline CDR1 and CDR2 sequences are MNHNS and SASEGT. The CDR3 here is CASSDSEGPNPTDTQYF. The CDR3 nucleotides are TGTGCCAGCAGTGACTCCGAGGGGCCAAACCCCACAGATACGCAGTATTTT.

The chain joins TRBV20-1 to TRBJ2-7; a possible D gene is TRBD1 (6 bases). This CDR3 contains 14 residues. Deletions cut 3 bases from V and 1 base from J, with 13 bases between. Germline CDR1 and CDR2: DFQATT and SNEGSKA (reference sequence). CDR3 in DNA: TGCAGTGCTAGCCCGGGACATCGTTCCTACGAGCAGTACTTC. Its protein is CSASPGHRSYEQYF.

The CDR3 DNA is TGTGCCAGCACCCCGACTAGCGGGGAGAACACCGGGGAGCTGTTTTTT. Residues: CASTPTSGENTGELFF. This chain connects TRBV7-9 to TRBJ2-2; 11 bases are a match to TRBD2. Germline V gives CDR1 SEHNR, CDR2 FQNEAQ (reference sequence). The J segment lost 1 base and the V segment lost 7 bases, leaving 5 bases of the junction unmatched. The CDR3 has 16 amino acids. The full variable domain, rest sourced from reference TRBV7-9 and TRBJ2-2, is DTGVSQNPRHKITKRGQNVTFRCDPISEHNRLYWYRQTLGQGPEFLTYFQNEAQLEKSRLLSDRFSAERPKGSFSTLEIQRTEQGDSAMYLCASTPTSGENTGELFFGEGSRLTVL.

This clonotype appeared a few times. The germline gene is not matched at one end of the junction; a read error may be the cause. The rearrangement uses TRBV7-6 and TRBJ2-5; TRBD2 might be the D (6 bases). The germline V gene has CDR1 SGHVS and CDR2 FNYEAQ. CDR3 length equals 13 residues. CDR3 coding DNA: TGTGCTAGCAGCTCCCGGGACTCTTTCGGGCAGTACTTC. It yields the protein CASSSRDSFGQYF.

The J gene is TRBJ2-3, the V gene TRBV4-2; 15 bases fit TRBD2. This CDR3 spans 18 amino acids. Trimming at V came to 3 bases and at J to 5 bases, leaving 9 bases not matched to a gene. Per the germline V gene, CDR1 is LGHNA and CDR2 is YNFKEQ. The CDR3 spells CASSQPGLAGGFIDTQYF. DNA for the CDR3: TGTGCCAGCAGCCAGCCCGGACTAGCGGGGGGGTTCATAGATACGCAGTATTTT.

This clonotype was seen a few times. The chain employs TRBV4-3 and TRBJ2-6; no reliable D call. The CDR3 is 15 residues long. V gave up 1 base and J gave up 0 bases, with 4 bases separating them. Germline loops: CDR1 LGHNA, CDR2 YSLEER. CDR3 sequence: CASSQGDSGANVLTF. The CDR3, as DNA: TGCGCCAGCAGCCAAGGGGACTCTGGGGCCAACGTCCTGACTTTC.

The DNA for the CDR3 is TGTGCCAGCAGCTTAGAGGGGTTGCGGGGGGAAGAGACCCAGTACTTC. Protein product: CASSLEGLRGEETQYF. The chain has TRBV7-6 and TRBJ2-5; 8 positions match TRBD2. Germline trimming cut 1 base from V and 3 bases from J; bases unmatched to any gene: 7. There are 16 residues in the CDR3. CDR1 is SGHVS, CDR2 FNYEAQ, per germline.

This clonotype was seen only a few times. This chain links TRBV7-9 with TRBJ2-2; 7 bases match TRBD1. Germline values: CDR1 SEHNR, CDR2 FQNEAQ (reference sequence). V shed 5 bases and J 7 bases; nucleotides not matched to a gene: 7. The CDR3 runs 14 residues. The CDR3 sequence: CASSTDRAHGELFF. The DNA for the CDR3 is TGTGCCAGCAGCACCGACAGGGCCCACGGGGAGCTGTTTTTT.

As concerns this clonotype: A much larger clone is a single base away; this may be a read error. The J gene is TRBJ2-5, the V gene TRBV2, with D uncertain. Between the trimmed V and J ends, which lost 6 bases and 2 bases, there was a span of 10 bases. This CDR3 contains 13 residues. Looked up from germline, CDR1 is SNHLY and CDR2 is FYNNEI. Written as DNA, the CDR3 is TGTGCCAGCAGGGGGATGGGTCAAGAGACCCAGTACTTC. Protein sequence: CASRGMGQETQYF.

The rearrangement uses TRBV20-1 and TRBJ2-1; D unresolved. Trimming shortened V by 1 base and J by 9 bases, and 19 bases separated the two germline ends. The length of the CDR3 is 15 residues. The germline V gene encodes CDR1 DFQATT and CDR2 SNEGSKA (reference sequence). The CDR3 reads CSARVKGTGNPEQFF. For the CDR3, the DNA is TGCAGTGCTAGAGTTAAAGGCACCGGCAATCCTGAGCAGTTCTTC.

This clonotype appeared many times. The chain uses TRBV7-6 and TRBJ1-1, with no clear D. CDR1 and CDR2 (germline): SGHVS, FNYEAQ. Trimming removed 1 base from V and 0 bases from J, with 12 bases in between. This CDR3 contains 16 residues. CDR3 bases: TGTGCCAGCAGCTTAGTCAGCCTAACCATGAACACTGAAGCTTTCTTT. Its protein is CASSLVSLTMNTEAFF.

This clonotype was seen many times. The chain employs TRBV7-2 and TRBJ1-5, with D uncertain. Between the trimmed V and J ends, which lost 0 bases and 1 base, there was a span of 16 bases. Germline V CDR1 and CDR2: SGHTA, FQGNSA. This CDR3 contains 18 residues. CDR3 nucleotides: TGTGCCAGCAGCTTAGCGGAAAGGGTCGGAGGGAGCAATCAGCCCCAGCATTTT. Its translation is CASSLAERVGGSNQPQHF.

This chain joins TRBV12-3 or TRBV12-4 and TRBJ2-1; D is unclear. The V gene lost 5 bases and the J gene lost 8 bases, with 16 bases spanning the gap. The CDR3 runs 14 residues. This chain's CDR3 is CASSHGPDADEQFF. As DNA, the CDR3 is TGTGCCAGCAGTCACGGACCGGACGCCGATGAGCAGTTCTTC.

This clonotype was detected a few times. The V call is TRBV10-3, the J call TRBJ2-3, with D unresolved. The CDR3 is 13 residues long. The germline V and J ends were trimmed by 6 bases and 2 bases, with 9 bases remaining between them. Germline CDR1 reads ENHRY; CDR2 reads SYGVKD. The CDR3 protein is CAISPPNTDTQYF. The CDR3, as DNA: TGTGCCATCAGCCCGCCGAACACAGATACGCAGTATTTT.